This T cell receptor beta chain was profiled in a study of regulatory T cells in long-lasting Graves disease. Study-wide results and caveats: New patients shared approximately 1,000 public clonotypes, and persistent patients shared more, with a few thousand.

After removal of 5 bases from V and 2 bases from J, the junction contained 5 bases not matched to a gene. The CDR3 has 15 amino acids. Time point of the sample: persistent/refractory GD, antithyroid drugs over 5 years with positive TRAb. PBMC RNA was the source of the TCR library. This clonotype came up a few times. Its specificity is unknown. TCR beta libraries were built with iRepertoire HTBI primers and Arm-PCR of CDR3 regions. TCRdb re-derived calls from the multiplex PCR reads in MiXCR, one entry per CDR3 protein. Among approximately 400,000 distinct CDR3 sequences listed, around 21% were seen once.

This TCR came from a female donor with Graves disease. This chain uses TRBV12-3 or TRBV12-4 with TRBJ1-2, with 10 bases fitting TRBD1. Material: peripheral blood mononuclear cells (PBMCs), obtained when the disease was refractory, from a patient treated with antithyroid drugs. The CDR3 spells CASSVGQGGNYGYTF. CDR3 coding DNA: TGTGCCAGCAGTGTAGGACAGGGGGGGAACTATGGCTACACCTTC.